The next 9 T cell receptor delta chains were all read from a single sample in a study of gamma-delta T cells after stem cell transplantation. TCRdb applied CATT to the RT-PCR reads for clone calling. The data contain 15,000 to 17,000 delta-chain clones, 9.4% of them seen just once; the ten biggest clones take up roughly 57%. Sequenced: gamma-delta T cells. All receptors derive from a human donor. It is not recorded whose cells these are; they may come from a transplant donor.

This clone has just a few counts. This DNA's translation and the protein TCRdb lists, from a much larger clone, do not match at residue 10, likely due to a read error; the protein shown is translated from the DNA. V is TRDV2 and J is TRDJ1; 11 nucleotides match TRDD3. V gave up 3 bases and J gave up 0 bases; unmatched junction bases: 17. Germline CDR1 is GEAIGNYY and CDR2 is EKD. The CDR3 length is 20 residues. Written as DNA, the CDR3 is TGTGCCTGTGACCCGTTACTGGGGGATAAGCCTTTCGATGACACCGATAAACTCATCTTT. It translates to CACDPLLGDKPFDDTDKLIF.

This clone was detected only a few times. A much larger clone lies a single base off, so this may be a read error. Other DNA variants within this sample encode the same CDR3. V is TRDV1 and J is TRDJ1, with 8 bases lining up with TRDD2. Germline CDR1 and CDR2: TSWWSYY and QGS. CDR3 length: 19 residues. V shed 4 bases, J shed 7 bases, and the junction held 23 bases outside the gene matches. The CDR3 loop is CALGASYNSLSGGWGKLIF. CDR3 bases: TGTGCTCTTGGGGCTTCCTACAACTCCCTGAGTGGAGGTTGGGGTAAACTCATCTTT.

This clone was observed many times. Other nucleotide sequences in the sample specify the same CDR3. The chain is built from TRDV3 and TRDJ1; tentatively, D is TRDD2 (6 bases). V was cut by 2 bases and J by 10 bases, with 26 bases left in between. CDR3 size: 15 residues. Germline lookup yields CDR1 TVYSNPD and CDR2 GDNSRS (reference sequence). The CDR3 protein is CAFSLLPLYTYTLIF. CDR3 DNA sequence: TGTGCCTTTTCACTCCTTCCGCTGTACACCTATACACTCATCTTT.

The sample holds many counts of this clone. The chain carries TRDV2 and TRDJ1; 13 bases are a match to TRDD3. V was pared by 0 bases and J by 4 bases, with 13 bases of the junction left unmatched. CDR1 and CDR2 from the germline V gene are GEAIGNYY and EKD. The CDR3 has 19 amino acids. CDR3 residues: CACDTGGNWGIRGSDKLIF. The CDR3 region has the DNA TGTGCCTGTGACACCGGGGGCAACTGGGGGATACGGGGCAGCGATAAACTCATCTTT.

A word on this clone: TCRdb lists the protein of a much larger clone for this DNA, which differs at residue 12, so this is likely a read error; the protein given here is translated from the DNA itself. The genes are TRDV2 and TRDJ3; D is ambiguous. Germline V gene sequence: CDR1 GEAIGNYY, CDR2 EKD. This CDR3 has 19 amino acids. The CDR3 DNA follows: TGTGCCTGTGACACCGTCGAGGAATCCAGCTCCCGGGACACCCGACAGATGTTTTTC. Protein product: CACDTVEESSSRDTRQMFF.

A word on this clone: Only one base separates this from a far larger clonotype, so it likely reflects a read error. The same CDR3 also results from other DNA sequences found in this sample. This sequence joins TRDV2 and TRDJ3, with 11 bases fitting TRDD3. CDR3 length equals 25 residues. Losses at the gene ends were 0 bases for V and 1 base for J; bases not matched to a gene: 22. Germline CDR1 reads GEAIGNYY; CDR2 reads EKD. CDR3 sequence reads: CACDTVGSVRLGDTLGSWDTRQMFF. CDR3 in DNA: TGTGCCTGTGACACCGTCGGGAGTGTACGGCTGGGGGATACCCTAGGGTCCTGGGACACCCGACAGATGTTTTTC.

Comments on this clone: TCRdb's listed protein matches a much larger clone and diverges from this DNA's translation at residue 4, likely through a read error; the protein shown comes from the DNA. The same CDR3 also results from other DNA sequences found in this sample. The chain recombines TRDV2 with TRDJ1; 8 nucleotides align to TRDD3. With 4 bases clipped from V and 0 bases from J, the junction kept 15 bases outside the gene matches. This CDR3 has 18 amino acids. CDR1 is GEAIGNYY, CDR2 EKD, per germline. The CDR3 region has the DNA TGTGCCTGTGAGACCGTTTCCCCGGTACTGGGGGACACCGATAAACTCATCTTT. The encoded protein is CACETVSPVLGDTDKLIF.

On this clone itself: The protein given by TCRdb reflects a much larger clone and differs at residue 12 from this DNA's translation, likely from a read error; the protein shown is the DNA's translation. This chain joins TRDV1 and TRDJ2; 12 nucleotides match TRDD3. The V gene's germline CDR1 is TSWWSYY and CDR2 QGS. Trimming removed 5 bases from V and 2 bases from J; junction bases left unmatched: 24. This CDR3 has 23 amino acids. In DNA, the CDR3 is TGTGCTCTTGGGAAGGGGATCCTACTGAAATACTGGGGGATACTGGACTTGACAGCACAACTCTTCTTT. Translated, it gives CALGKGILLKYWGILDLTAQLFF.

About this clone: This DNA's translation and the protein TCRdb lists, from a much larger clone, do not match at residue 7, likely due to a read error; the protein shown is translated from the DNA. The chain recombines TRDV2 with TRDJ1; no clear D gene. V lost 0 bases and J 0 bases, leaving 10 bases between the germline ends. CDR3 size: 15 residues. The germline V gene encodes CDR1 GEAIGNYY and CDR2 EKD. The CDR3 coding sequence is TGTGCCTGTGACACCGTGGTGACCCACACCGATAAACTCATCTTT. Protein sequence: CACDTVVTHTDKLIF.